This paragraph covers one TCR beta chain sequence. The data derive from a study of shared clonotypes between healthy human individuals. The CDR3 spans 15 residues. Trimming left V 1 base short and J 4 bases short, with 13 bases between. Germline V lookup: CDR1 MGHRA, CDR2 YSYEKL. Positive CCR7 selection of CD45RO-negative cells yielded the naive CD8 cells, and terminally differentiated effector memory CD45RA+ cells were excluded. Profiled with immunoSEQ multiplex PCR; TCRdb holds only in-frame clones, not every one. The sample includes around 1.9 million clones, 93% seen only once; the top ten take under 2%.

This receptor was obtained from a young man in good health. Some clones in this sample may be carry-over from other donors' samples. Sample: naive CD8+ T cells from PBMCs. The V gene is TRBV4-1, the J gene TRBJ2-5; a possible D gene is TRBD1 (5 bases). The CDR3 loop reads CASSQATVQGETQYF. The CDR3 nucleotides read TGCGCCAGCAGCCAAGCAACTGTCCAGGGAGAGACCCAGTACTTC.